Shown below are 13 T cell receptor beta chains from a single sample sequenced in a study of cytomegalovirus exposure and HLA in healthy donors. Researchers ran the PCR with 60 Vbeta and 13 Jbeta primers. Profiling relied on immunoSEQ multiplex PCR, and the TCRdb table lists in-frame clones only, not all of them. The table shows about 190,000 clones, with approximately 88% occurring only once. The sequencing input was PBMCs. The receptors were sampled from a boy under 18 in good health and CMV-seronegative.

The genes are TRBV6-1 and TRBJ1-2, with a tentative D call TRBD1 (5 bases). The length of the CDR3 is 14 residues. Germline V CDR1 and CDR2: MNHNS, SASEGT. The V gene lost 4 bases and the J gene lost 2 bases, with 11 bases spanning the gap. The CDR3 region has the DNA TGTGCCAGCAGTGCAACAGGAAACAACTATGGCTACACCTTC. Amino acid sequence: CASSATGNNYGYTF.

V usage is TRBV7-2 and J usage is TRBJ1-5; D is possibly TRBD1 (5 bases). Trimming pared 5 bases from V and 1 base from J, leaving 15 bases between. Germline V CDR1 and CDR2: SGHTA, FQGNSA. The CDR3 spans 16 residues. CDR3 nucleotide sequence: TGTGCCAGCAGCCTAGGGGTTTCGACAAGCAATCAGCCCCAGCATTTT. It translates to CASSLGVSTSNQPQHF.

The gene calls are TRBV7-9 and TRBJ2-5, with D perhaps matching TRBD2 (6 bases). CDR1 is SEHNR, CDR2 FQNEAQ, per germline (reference sequence). This CDR3 region has 15 residues. V dropped 2 bases and J dropped 0 bases, with 10 bases sitting between them. CDR3 sequence (DNA): TGTGCCAGCAGCTTAATTTCGGGGGACCAAGAGACCCAGTACTTC. Its protein is CASSLISGDQETQYF.

In this sample, this clone turned up once. The chain joins TRBV10-3 to TRBJ2-3; 11 bases agree with TRBD2. Germline lookup yields CDR1 ENHRY and CDR2 SYGVKD. This CDR3 is 16 amino acids long. V shed 4 bases and J 3 bases; nucleotides not matched to a gene: 6. CDR3 coding DNA: TGTGCCATCAGTGCGTTACTAGCGGGAGAAACAGATACGCAGTATTTT. Translated, it gives CAISALLAGETDTQYF.

This clone appeared a few times. Here the CDR3 reads CAWSGSRGLRDEKLFF. CDR3 nucleotides: TGTGCCTGGAGTGGGTCGAGAGGCCTTAGAGACGAAAAACTGTTTTTT. This sequence joins TRBV30 and TRBJ1-4, with D uncertain. V was cut by 1 base and J by 8 bases, with 20 bases left in between. Germline values: CDR1 GTSNPN, CDR2 SVGIG (reference sequence). The CDR3 loop spans 16 amino acids.

At least ten counts were recorded for this clone. The J gene is TRBJ2-3, the V gene TRBV4-3, with 12 bases that match TRBD2. CDR1 and CDR2 (germline): LGHNA, YSLEER. J gave up 4 bases and V 0 bases, and 2 bases lay outside the gene matches. This CDR3 has 16 residues. The CDR3: CASSQDLAGGPDTQYF. For the CDR3, the DNA is TGCGCCAGCAGCCAAGATCTAGCGGGGGGGCCAGATACGCAGTATTTT.

V and J are TRBV15 and TRBJ2-7; TRBD1 matches 7 bases. The germline gives CDR1 LNHNV, CDR2 YYDKDF (reference sequence). The junction had 0 bases not matched to a gene; V was cut back by 0 bases and J by 1 base. This CDR3 contains 14 residues. The CDR3 bases are TGTGCCACCAGCAGAGAACAGGGGTCCTACGAGCAGTACTTC. Amino acids: CATSREQGSYEQYF. The whole variable domain, remainder taken from reference TRBV15 and TRBJ2-7, is DAMVIQNPRYQVTQFGKPVTLSCSQTLNHNVMYWYQQKSSQAPKLLFHYYDKDFNNEADTPDNFQSRRPNTSFCFLDIRSPGLGDTAMYLCATSREQGSYEQYFGPGTRLTVT.

V gene TRBV18 combines with J gene TRBJ2-7; 9 bases fit TRBD1. This CDR3 comprises 17 residues. Germline V lookup: CDR1 KGHSH, CDR2 LQKENI. V lost 2 bases and J lost 6; bases outside the gene matches: 14. CDR3 amino acids: CASSPKSAGTGFGEQYF. Written as DNA, the CDR3 is TGTGCCAGCTCACCAAAGTCCGCCGGGACAGGGTTCGGCGAGCAGTACTTC. The full variable domain, rest sourced from reference TRBV18 and TRBJ2-7, is NAGVMQNPRHLVRRRGQEARLRCSPMKGHSHVYWYRQLPEEGLKFMVYLQKENIIDESGMPKERFSAEFPKEGPSILRIQQVVRGDSAAYFCASSPKSAGTGFGEQYFGPGTRLTVT.

The chain is built from TRBV10-2 and TRBJ1-6, with 7 bases identical to TRBD1. Germline CDR1 and CDR2: WSHSY and SAAADI. The CDR3 sequence is 14 residues long. J gave up 7 bases and V 7 bases, and 7 bases lay outside the gene matches. CDR3 sequence (DNA): TGCGCCAGCACTGCAGGGGGATCGAATTCACCCCTCCACTTT. Translated: CASTAGGSNSPLHF.

The chain couples TRBV9 to TRBJ2-3, with D hard to call. V was shortened by 0 bases and J by 0 bases, with 11 bases between the two germline ends. This CDR3 has 16 residues. Germline values: CDR1 SGDLS, CDR2 YYNGEE. The DNA for the CDR3 is TGTGCCAGCAGCGTAGGGCTAGATCGGAGCACAGATACGCAGTATTTT. It codes for CASSVGLDRSTDTQYF.

This rearrangement joins TRBV6-6 to TRBJ1-5, with D uncertain. V lost 4 bases to trimming and J lost 7 bases, with 5 bases between them. The CDR3 has 11 amino acids. Germline CDR1 and CDR2: MNHNY and SVGAGI (reference sequence). The DNA for the CDR3 is TGTGCCAGCAGTTTCGGGCAGCCCCAGCATTTT. It is translated as CASSFGQPQHF.

The chain joins TRBV28 to TRBJ2-3; 12 nucleotides match TRBD2. The CDR3 is made up of 18 amino acids. Germline trimming cut 4 bases from V and 1 base from J; bases unmatched to any gene: 9. The germline V gene has CDR1 MDHEN and CDR2 SYDVKM. DNA of the CDR3: TGTGCCAGCAGTTCCTTACGGGGACTAGCGGGTGGCACAGATACGCAGTATTTT. This translates into CASSSLRGLAGGTDTQYF.

CDR3 coding DNA: TGCCGCTCGATGGGGGAGGCTGAGCAGTTCTTC. Translated: CRSMGEAEQFF. The V call is TRBV20-1, the J call TRBJ2-1; D perhaps matches TRBD2 (6 bases). Germline V lookup: CDR1 DFQATT, CDR2 SNEGSKA (reference sequence). The CDR3 has 11 amino acids.